Below are 19 T cell receptor beta chains sequenced from a single sample in a study of blood T cell repertoires in COVID-19. Repertoires were generated with immunoSEQ multiplex PCR, while TCRdb's copy carries only in-frame clones and drops some. The data contain approximately 440,000 clones, about nine tenths of them singletons. Sequencing was done on a sample of PBMCs or T cells enriched from blood (not recorded which). The receptors here all came from a woman aged 18-35 years who had recovered from COVID-19.

V gene TRBV27 combines with J gene TRBJ1-6; TRBD1 matches at 7 bases. V lost 8 bases, J lost 0 bases, and 16 bases stayed unmatched. The CDR3 totals 19 residues. CDR1 is MNHEY, CDR2 SMNVEV, per germline (reference sequence). CDR3 residues: CASPPGRGTANSYNSPLHF. CDR3 DNA: TGTGCCAGCCCACCAGGTAGGGGGACAGCAAACTCCTATAATTCACCCCTCCACTTT.

The J gene is TRBJ2-1, the V gene TRBV24-1; 7 nucleotides align to TRBD1. CDR1 is KGHDR and CDR2 is SFDVKD in the germline V gene. This CDR3 spans 13 amino acids. V shed 3 bases, J shed 14 bases, and the junction held 9 bases outside the gene matches. The CDR3 sequence is CATSDSVTGAEFF. CDR3 nucleotides: TGTGCCACCAGTGATAGCGTAACAGGGGCGGAGTTCTTC.

V and J are TRBV6-5 and TRBJ1-4; maybe TRBD1 (5 bases). With 4 bases removed from V and 0 bases from J, the gap between germline ends came to 6 bases. The germline CDR1 and CDR2 sequences are MNHEY and SVGAGI. CDR3 size: 14 residues. The CDR3 loop is CASSSGATNEKLFF. The CDR3 DNA reads as TGTGCCAGCAGTTCGGGGGCAACTAATGAAAAACTGTTTTTT.

The V and J genes are TRBV30 and TRBJ2-1, with D perhaps matching TRBD2 (5 bases). The CDR3 consists of 12 residues. The V end lost 0 bases, the J end lost 9 bases, and 9 bases lay between the germline ends. Germline V gene lookup returns CDR1 GTSNPN and CDR2 SVGIG (reference sequence). CDR3 nucleotides: TGTGCCTGGAGTGTACGGGGTCGTGAGCAGTTCTTC. Its protein is CAWSVRGREQFF. The full variable domain, completed using reference TRBV30 and TRBJ2-1, is SQTIHQWPATLVQPVGSPLSLECTVEGTSNPNLYWYRQAAGRGLQLLFYSVGIGQISSEVPQNLSASRPQDRQFILSSKKLLLSDSGFYLCAWSVRGREQFFGPGTRLTVL.

The gene calls are TRBV18 and TRBJ2-1; TRBD1 is a possible D gene (6 bases). Germline values: CDR1 KGHSH, CDR2 LQKENI. V lost 4 bases, J lost 7 bases, and 20 bases lay in between. The CDR3 runs to 16 residues. CDR3 residues: CASSRGVTGTTNEQFF. CDR3 sequence (DNA): TGTGCCAGCTCACGAGGGGTTACAGGGACCACTAATGAGCAGTTCTTC. Filled out from reference TRBV18 and TRBJ2-1, the complete variable domain reads NAGVMQNPRHLVRRRGQEARLRCSPMKGHSHVYWYRQLPEEGLKFMVYLQKENIIDESGMPKERFSAEFPKEGPSILRIQQVVRGDSAAYFCASSRGVTGTTNEQFFGPGTRLTVL.

The chain joins TRBV5-6 to TRBJ2-3; TRBD1 matches at 8 bases. The germline gives CDR1 SGHDT, CDR2 YYEEEE. V gave up 4 bases and J gave up 2 bases; unmatched junction bases: 9. This CDR3 has 16 amino acids. The CDR3 reads CASSPTDREFTDTQYF. In nucleotides, the CDR3 is TGTGCCAGCAGCCCAACGGACAGGGAGTTCACAGATACGCAGTATTTT.

V usage is TRBV28 and J usage is TRBJ1-1; no clear D gene. V was trimmed by 2 bases and J by 0 bases, leaving 7 bases between them. The germline V gene encodes CDR1 MDHEN and CDR2 SYDVKM. This CDR3 contains 14 residues. CDR3 sequence reads: CASSLVQLNTEAFF. In DNA form, the CDR3 reads TGTGCCAGCAGTTTAGTACAGTTGAACACTGAAGCTTTCTTT.

Comments on this clone: The same CDR3 can be traced to other DNA sequences in this sample. The genes are TRBV11-3 and TRBJ1-6; D not resolved. CDR1 is SGHNT and CDR2 is YENEEA in the germline V gene. This CDR3 contains 13 residues. The germline V and J ends were trimmed by 0 bases and 7 bases, with 4 bases remaining between them. Here the CDR3 DNA reads TGTGCCAGCAGCTTAGAAGCGAATTCACCCCTCCACTTT. It is translated as CASSLEANSPLHF.

The chain combines TRBV7-8 with TRBJ1-1; no reliable D call. Trimming removed 5 bases at V and 0 bases at J, with 10 bases between. CDR1 and CDR2 from the germline V gene are SGHVS and FQNEAQ. The CDR3 spans 14 residues. CDR3 loop: CASSPLIMNTEAFF. For the CDR3, the DNA is TGTGCCAGCAGCCCCCTTATAATGAACACTGAAGCTTTCTTT.

The chain is built from TRBV6-5 and TRBJ1-1; D is unclear. CDR1 is MNHEY, CDR2 SVGAGI, per germline. The germline V and J ends were trimmed by 5 bases and 5 bases, with 15 bases remaining between them. The CDR3 is 14 amino acids. In DNA, the CDR3 is TGTGCCAGCAGTCCTCTCGGAGGTACAACTGAAGCTTTCTTT. Amino acid sequence: CASSPLGGTTEAFF.

V gene TRBV7-9 combines with J gene TRBJ2-2, with unresolved D. The germline V gene encodes CDR1 SEHNR and CDR2 FQNEAQ (reference sequence). V was cut by 1 base and J by 4 bases, with 4 bases left in between. The CDR3 is 13 residues long. This CDR3 is CASSLDSTGELFF. As DNA, the CDR3 is TGTGCCAGCAGCTTAGATAGCACCGGGGAGCTGTTTTTT.

Here the CDR3 reads CASSLGGVETQYF. The CDR3 bases are TGTGCCAGCAGTCTGGGGGGGGTAGAGACCCAGTACTTC. This sequence joins TRBV6-5 and TRBJ2-5; 7 bases line up with TRBD2. Germline CDR1 reads MNHEY; CDR2 reads SVGAGI. The V segment lost 5 bases and the J segment 4 bases; nucleotides outside the gene matches: 4. The CDR3 consists of 13 residues.

This clone showed up just once. The chain uses TRBV5-6 and TRBJ2-5; 12 bases match TRBD2. Looked up from germline, CDR1 is SGHDT and CDR2 is YYEEEE. The CDR3 totals 17 residues. Trimming cost V 3 bases and J 0 bases; bases outside gene matches: 6. The CDR3 DNA sequence: TGTGCCAGCAGCTGGGACCCTAGCGGGGGGGACCAAGAGACCCAGTACTTC. Protein product: CASSWDPSGGDQETQYF.

The chain uses TRBV7-9 and TRBJ1-4; D is possibly TRBD1 (5 bases). V was trimmed by 6 bases and J by 7 bases, leaving 18 bases between them. There are 15 residues in the CDR3. CDR1 is SEHNR and CDR2 is FQNEAQ in the germline V gene (reference sequence). CDR3 in DNA: TGTGCCAGCAGTCCAGTTGGGGGGTCTAGTGAAAAACTGTTTTTT. This gives the protein CASSPVGGSSEKLFF.

This chain links TRBV18 with TRBJ2-7; D ambiguous. This CDR3 has 12 residues. CDR1 and CDR2 from the germline V gene are KGHSH and LQKENI. Trimming removed 4 bases from V and 3 bases from J, with 7 bases in between. The CDR3 DNA sequence: TGTGCCAGCTCACACCGGGTCTACGAGCAGTACTTC. Amino acid sequence: CASSHRVYEQYF.

V is TRBV30 and J is TRBJ1-1, with 8 bases identical to TRBD1. Germline assignment: CDR1 GTSNPN and CDR2 SVGIG (reference sequence). The CDR3 runs to 14 residues. With V trimmed by 4 bases and J by 5 bases, 9 bases remained unmatched. CDR3 sequence (DNA): TGTGCCTGGATACCGGGACAGGTGGGAACTGAAGCTTTCTTT. Its translation is CAWIPGQVGTEAFF.

V and J are TRBV2 and TRBJ2-2; D perhaps matches TRBD1 (5 bases). Trimming left V 7 bases short and J 1 base short, with 19 bases between. The germline CDR1 and CDR2 sequences are SNHLY and FYNNEI. The CDR3 length is 17 residues. The CDR3 DNA sequence: TGTGCCAGCATGCCCCCAGGGCCCGCTATGAACACCGGGGAGCTGTTTTTT. It encodes CASMPPGPAMNTGELFF.

The chain carries TRBV5-4 and TRBJ1-4; possibly TRBD1 for D (5 bases). This CDR3 is built from 15 residues. Trimming pared 0 bases from V and 8 bases from J, leaving 14 bases between. Germline assignment: CDR1 SGHNT and CDR2 YYREEE (reference sequence). The CDR3 coding sequence is TGTGCCAGCAGCTTGGCGGGGGGAGTGGAGGAAAAACTGTTTTTT. Translating gives CASSLAGGVEEKLFF.

CDR3 sequence (DNA): TGTGCCAGCAGTGAAGTGTCGGGAGTAGGCTACACCTTC. It yields the protein CASSEVSGVGYTF. The chain uses TRBV6-1 and TRBJ1-2; D gene unclear. V was clipped by 1 base and J by 8 bases, with 11 bases between them. This CDR3 comprises 13 residues. Germline assignment: CDR1 MNHNS and CDR2 SASEGT.